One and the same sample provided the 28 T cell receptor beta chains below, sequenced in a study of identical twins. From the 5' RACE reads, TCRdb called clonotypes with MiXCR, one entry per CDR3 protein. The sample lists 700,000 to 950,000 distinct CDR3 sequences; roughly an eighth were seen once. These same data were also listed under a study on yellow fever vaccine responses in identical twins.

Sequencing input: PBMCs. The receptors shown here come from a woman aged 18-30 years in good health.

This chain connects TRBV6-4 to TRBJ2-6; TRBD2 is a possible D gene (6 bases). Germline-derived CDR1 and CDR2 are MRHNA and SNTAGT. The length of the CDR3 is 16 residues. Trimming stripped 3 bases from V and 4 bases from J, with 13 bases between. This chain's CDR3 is CASSEGGPGGANVLTF. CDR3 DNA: TGTGCCAGCAGTGAGGGGGGACCAGGAGGGGCCAACGTCCTGACTTTC.

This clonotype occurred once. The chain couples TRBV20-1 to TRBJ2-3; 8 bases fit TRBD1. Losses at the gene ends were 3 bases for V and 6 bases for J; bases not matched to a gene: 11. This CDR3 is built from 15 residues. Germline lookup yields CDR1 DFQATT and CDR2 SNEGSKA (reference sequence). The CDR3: CSASGRQGAGDTQYF. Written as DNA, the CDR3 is TGCAGTGCTAGTGGGAGGCAGGGGGCCGGGGATACGCAGTATTTT.

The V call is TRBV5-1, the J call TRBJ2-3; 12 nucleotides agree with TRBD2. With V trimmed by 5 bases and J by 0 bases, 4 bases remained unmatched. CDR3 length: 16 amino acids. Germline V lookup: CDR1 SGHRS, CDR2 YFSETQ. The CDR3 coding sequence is TGCGCCAGCAGGACACTAGCGGGGGGAAGCACAGATACGCAGTATTTT. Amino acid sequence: CASRTLAGGSTDTQYF.

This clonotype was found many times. The CDR3 is CSVGGTENTF. CDR3 nucleotides: TGCAGCGTTGGAGGGACGGAGAACACCTTC. The chain links TRBV29-1 to TRBJ1-2; possibly TRBD1 for D (5 bases). Germline V gene sequence: CDR1 SQVTM, CDR2 ANQGSEA. V lost 4 bases and J lost 12, with 12 bases in between. The CDR3 length is 10 residues. The full variable domain, its missing parts supplied by reference TRBV29-1 and TRBJ1-2, is SAVISQKPSRDICQRGTSLTIQCQVDSQVTMMFWYRQQPGQSLTLIATANQGSEATYESGFVIDKFPISRPNLTFSTLTVSNMSPEDSSIYLCSVGGTENTFGSGTRLTVV.

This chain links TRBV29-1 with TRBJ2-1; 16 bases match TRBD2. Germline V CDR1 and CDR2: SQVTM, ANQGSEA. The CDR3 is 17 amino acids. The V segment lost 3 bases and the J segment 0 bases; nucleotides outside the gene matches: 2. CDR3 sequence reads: CSVEGLAGGPSYNEQFF. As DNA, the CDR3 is TGCAGCGTTGAGGGACTAGCGGGAGGGCCCTCCTACAATGAGCAGTTCTTC.

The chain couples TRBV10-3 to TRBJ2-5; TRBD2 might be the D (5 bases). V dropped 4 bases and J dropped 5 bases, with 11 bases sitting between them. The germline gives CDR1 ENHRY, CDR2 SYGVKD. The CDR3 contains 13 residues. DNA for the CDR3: TGTGCCATCAGTGCTAGCCATGGGGAGACCCAGTACTTC. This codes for CAISASHGETQYF.

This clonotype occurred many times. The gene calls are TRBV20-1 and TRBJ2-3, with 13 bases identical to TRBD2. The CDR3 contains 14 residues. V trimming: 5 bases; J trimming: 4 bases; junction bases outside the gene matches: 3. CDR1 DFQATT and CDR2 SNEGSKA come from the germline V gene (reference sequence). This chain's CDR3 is CSAGLAGAPDTQYF. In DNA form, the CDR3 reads TGCAGTGCTGGACTAGCGGGAGCTCCAGATACGCAGTATTTT.

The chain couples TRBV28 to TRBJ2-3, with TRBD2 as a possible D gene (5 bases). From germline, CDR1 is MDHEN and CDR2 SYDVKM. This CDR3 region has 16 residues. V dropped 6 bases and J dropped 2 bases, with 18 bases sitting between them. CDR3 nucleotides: TGTGCCAGCAGCCTCCCGACTACATTGATCACAGATACGCAGTATTTT. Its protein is CASSLPTTLITDTQYF.

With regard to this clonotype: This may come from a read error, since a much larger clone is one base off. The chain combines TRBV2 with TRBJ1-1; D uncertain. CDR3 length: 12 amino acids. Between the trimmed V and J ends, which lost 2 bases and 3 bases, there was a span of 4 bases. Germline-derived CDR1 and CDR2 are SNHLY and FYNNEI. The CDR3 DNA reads TGTGCCAGCAGTGAAAGGTACACTGAAGCTTTCTTT. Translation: CASSERYTEAFF. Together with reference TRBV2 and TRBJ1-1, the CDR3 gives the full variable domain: EPEVTQTPSHQVTQMGQEVILRCVPISNHLYFYWYRQILGQKVEFLVSFYNNEISEKSEIFDDQFSVERPDGSNFTLKIRSTKLEDSAMYFCASSERYTEAFFGQGTRLTVV.

The CDR3 nucleotides are TGTGCCAGCAGTTTAGGACAGGGGGCGCTTGGAAACTATGGCTACACCTTC. Translation gives CASSLGQGALGNYGYTF. This chain uses TRBV28 with TRBJ1-2, with 11 bases aligning to TRBD1. The CDR3 has 17 residues. Germline V gene data show CDR1 as MDHEN and CDR2 as SYDVKM. Trimming cost V 2 bases and J 2 bases; bases outside gene matches: 7.

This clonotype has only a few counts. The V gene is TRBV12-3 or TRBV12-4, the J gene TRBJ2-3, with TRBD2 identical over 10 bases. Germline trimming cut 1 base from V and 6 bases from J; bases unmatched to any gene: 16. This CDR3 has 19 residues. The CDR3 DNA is TGTGCCAGCAGTTTAGGGTCGTCGGCTAGCGGGAGTCGAAGCGATACGCAGTATTTT. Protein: CASSLGSSASGSRSDTQYF.

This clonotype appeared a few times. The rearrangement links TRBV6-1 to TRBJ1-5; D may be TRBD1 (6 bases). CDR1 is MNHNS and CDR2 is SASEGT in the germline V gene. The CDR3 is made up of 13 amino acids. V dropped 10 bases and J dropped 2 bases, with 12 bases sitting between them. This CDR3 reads CATRRTGNQPQHF. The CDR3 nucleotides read TGTGCCACCCGACGGACAGGCAATCAGCCCCAGCATTTT.

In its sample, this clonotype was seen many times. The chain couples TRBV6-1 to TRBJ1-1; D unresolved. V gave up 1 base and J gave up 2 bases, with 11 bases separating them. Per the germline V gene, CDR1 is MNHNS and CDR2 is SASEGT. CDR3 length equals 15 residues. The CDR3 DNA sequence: TGTGCCAGCAGTGAAGGGCCAGGTTTTAACACTGAAGCTTTCTTT. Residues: CASSEGPGFNTEAFF.

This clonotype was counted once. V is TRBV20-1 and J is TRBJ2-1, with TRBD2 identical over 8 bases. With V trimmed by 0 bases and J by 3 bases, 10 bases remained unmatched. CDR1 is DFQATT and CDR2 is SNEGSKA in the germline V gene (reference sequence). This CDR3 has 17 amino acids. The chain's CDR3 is CSARDQTGGSFYNEQFF. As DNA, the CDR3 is TGCAGTGCTAGAGATCAAACGGGAGGGTCTTTCTACAATGAGCAGTTCTTC.

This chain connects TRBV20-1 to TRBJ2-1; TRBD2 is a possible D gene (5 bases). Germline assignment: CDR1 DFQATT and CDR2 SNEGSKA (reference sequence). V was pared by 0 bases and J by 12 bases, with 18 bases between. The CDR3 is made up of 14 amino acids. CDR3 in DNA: TGCAGTGCTAGAGACTTGGGCGGCCGGGAAGGGCAGTTCTTC. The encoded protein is CSARDLGGREGQFF.

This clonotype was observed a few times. This CDR3 reads CASSYSTSVGDTQYF. DNA for the CDR3: TGTGCCAGCAGTTACTCTACTAGCGTGGGAGATACGCAGTATTTT. The chain couples TRBV6-5 to TRBJ2-3; 7 nucleotides agree with TRBD2. Germline CDR1 and CDR2: MNHEY and SVGAGI. The CDR3 loop spans 15 amino acids. After removal of 0 bases from V and 5 bases from J, the junction contained 5 bases not matched to a gene.

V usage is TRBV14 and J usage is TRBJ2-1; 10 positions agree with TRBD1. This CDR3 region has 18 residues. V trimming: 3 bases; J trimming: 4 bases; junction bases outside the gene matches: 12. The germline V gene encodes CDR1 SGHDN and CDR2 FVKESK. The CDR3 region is CASSHDRGLAGGYNEQFF. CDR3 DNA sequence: TGTGCCAGCAGCCACGACAGGGGGCTGGCGGGAGGATACAATGAGCAGTTCTTC.

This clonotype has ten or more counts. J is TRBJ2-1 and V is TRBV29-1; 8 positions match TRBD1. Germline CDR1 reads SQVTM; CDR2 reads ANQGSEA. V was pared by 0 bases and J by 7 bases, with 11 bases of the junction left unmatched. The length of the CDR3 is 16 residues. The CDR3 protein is CSVEDMIRTGKNEQFF. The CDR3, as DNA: TGCAGCGTTGAAGATATGATAAGGACAGGGAAAAATGAGCAGTTCTTC.

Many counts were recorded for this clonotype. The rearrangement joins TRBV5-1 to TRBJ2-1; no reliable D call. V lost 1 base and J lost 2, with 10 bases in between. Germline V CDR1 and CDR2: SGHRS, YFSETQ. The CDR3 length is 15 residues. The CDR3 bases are TGCGCCAGCAGCTTGAGTGGGTTAGCCTACAATGAGCAGTTCTTC. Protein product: CASSLSGLAYNEQFF.

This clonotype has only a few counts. The CDR3 spells CASSRESVNTEAFF. The DNA of the CDR3 is TGTGCCAGCAGCCGAGAAAGTGTGAACACTGAAGCTTTCTTT. The chain links TRBV4-2 to TRBJ1-1; D call uncertain. Germline CDR1 reads LGHNA; CDR2 reads YNFKEQ. The V gene lost 4 bases and the J gene lost 0 bases, with 9 bases spanning the gap. This CDR3 is built from 14 residues.

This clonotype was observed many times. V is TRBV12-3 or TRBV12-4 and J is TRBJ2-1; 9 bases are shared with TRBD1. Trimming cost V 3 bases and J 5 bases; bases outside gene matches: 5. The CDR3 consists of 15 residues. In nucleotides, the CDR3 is TGTGCCAGCAGTTTCCCCGGGACAGGGAACAATGAGCAGTTCTTC. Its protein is CASSFPGTGNNEQFF.

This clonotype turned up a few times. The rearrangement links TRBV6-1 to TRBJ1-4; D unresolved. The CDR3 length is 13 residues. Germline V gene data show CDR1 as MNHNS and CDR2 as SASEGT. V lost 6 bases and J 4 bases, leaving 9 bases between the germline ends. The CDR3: CASRNRNNEKLFF. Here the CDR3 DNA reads TGTGCCAGCAGGAACCGAAATAATGAAAAACTGTTTTTT.

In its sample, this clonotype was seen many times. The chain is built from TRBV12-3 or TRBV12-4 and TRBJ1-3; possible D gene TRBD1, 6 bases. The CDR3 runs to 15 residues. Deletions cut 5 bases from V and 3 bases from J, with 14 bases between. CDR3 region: CASSGWGLDGNTIYF. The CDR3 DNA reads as TGTGCCAGCAGTGGGTGGGGGCTTGATGGAAACACCATATATTTT.

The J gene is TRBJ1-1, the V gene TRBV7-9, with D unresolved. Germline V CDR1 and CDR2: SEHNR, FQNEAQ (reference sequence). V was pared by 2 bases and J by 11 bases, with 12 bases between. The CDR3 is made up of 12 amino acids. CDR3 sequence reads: CASSLSFGEAFF. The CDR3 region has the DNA TGTGCCAGCAGCTTAAGTTTTGGTGAGGCTTTCTTT. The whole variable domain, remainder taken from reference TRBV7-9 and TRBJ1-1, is DTGVSQNPRHKITKRGQNVTFRCDPISEHNRLYWYRQTLGQGPEFLTYFQNEAQLEKSRLLSDRFSAERPKGSFSTLEIQRTEQGDSAMYLCASSLSFGEAFFGQGTRLTVV.

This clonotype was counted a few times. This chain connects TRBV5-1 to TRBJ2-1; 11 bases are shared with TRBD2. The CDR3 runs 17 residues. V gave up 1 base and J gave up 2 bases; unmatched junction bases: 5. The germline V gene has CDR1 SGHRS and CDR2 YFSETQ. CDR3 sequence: CASSLPLAGDTYNEQFF. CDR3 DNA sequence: TGCGCCAGCAGCTTGCCACTAGCGGGGGACACCTACAATGAGCAGTTCTTC.

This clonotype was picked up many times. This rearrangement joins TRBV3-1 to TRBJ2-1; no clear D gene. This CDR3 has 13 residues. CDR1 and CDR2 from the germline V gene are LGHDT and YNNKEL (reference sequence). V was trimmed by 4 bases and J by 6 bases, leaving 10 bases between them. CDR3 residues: CASSLAKGNEQFF. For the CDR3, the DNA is TGTGCCAGCAGCCTCGCTAAGGGCAATGAGCAGTTCTTC.

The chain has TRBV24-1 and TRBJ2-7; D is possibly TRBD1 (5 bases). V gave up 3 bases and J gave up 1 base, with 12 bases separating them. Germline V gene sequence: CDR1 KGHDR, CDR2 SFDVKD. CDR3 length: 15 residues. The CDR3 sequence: CATSDPKGPSYEQYF. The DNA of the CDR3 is TGTGCCACCAGTGATCCGAAGGGGCCTTCCTACGAGCAGTACTTC.

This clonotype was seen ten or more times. CDR3 coding DNA: TGCAGTTGTAGCGGGAGGAGAAATGAGCAGTTCTTC. Its translation is CSCSGRRNEQFF. The chain recombines TRBV20-1 with TRBJ2-1; TRBD2 matches at 10 bases. V lost 8 bases to trimming and J lost 7 bases; unmatched junction nucleotides: 5. CDR3 length: 12 amino acids. Germline CDR1 and CDR2: DFQATT and SNEGSKA (reference sequence).